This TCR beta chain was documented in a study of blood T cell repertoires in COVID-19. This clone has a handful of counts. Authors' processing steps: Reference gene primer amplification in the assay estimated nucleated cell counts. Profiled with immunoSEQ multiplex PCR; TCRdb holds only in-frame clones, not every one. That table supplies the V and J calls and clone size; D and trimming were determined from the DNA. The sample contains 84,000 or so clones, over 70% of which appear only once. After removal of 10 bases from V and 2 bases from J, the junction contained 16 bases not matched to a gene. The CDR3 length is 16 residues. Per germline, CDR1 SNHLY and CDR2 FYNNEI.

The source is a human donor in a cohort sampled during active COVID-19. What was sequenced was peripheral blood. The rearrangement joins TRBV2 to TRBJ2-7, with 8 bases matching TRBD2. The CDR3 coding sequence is TGTGCCACCACTCAAGGGGGACTAGGGACCCCCTACGAGCAGTACTTC. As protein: CATTQGGLGTPYEQYF.